This TCR beta chain was documented in a study of blood T cell repertoires in COVID-19. On the study more broadly: Material from acute and convalescent COVID-19 was sourced from the United States, Italy and Spain. PBMCs, B-cell-depleted T cells, or T cells provided the cDNA or gDNA that made up the material.

Authors' data handling: Quantification of nucleated cells was approximated via reference gene primer amplification. The table came from immunoSEQ multiplex PCR; TCRdb's copy has only in-frame clones and leaves some out. That table gives V, J and clone size, and the DNA gave D and trimming. Among approximately 200,000 clones, over 80% were seen once, and the ten largest hold around 4.7%. V was trimmed by 3 bases and J by 7 bases, leaving 12 bases between them. The germline V gene has CDR1 SGHAT and CDR2 FQNNGV. CDR3 length: 13 residues. The TCR was taken from a human donor in a cohort sampled during active COVID-19. Sequenced input: peripheral blood. V and J are TRBV11-2 and TRBJ1-2; D is undetermined. The CDR3 coding sequence is TGTGCCAGCAGCTTCGAAACTCTTTCTGGCTACACCTTC. Translating it yields CASSFETLSGYTF.